The entry below gives a single T cell receptor (beta chain) sequence along with its context. What it binds is unknown. Before the COVID-19 pandemic, during about 2010-2018, CD4+ T cells were taken from unexposed donors. Deep TCR-beta sequencing used DNA from uncultured naive and memory CD4+ T cells. The assay was immunoSEQ multiplex PCR, and TCRdb's table has in-frame clones only and misses some. Here the sample spans about 59,000 clones, just over 85% being singletons. Germline-derived CDR1 and CDR2 are GTSNPN and SVGIG (reference sequence). The CDR3 loop spans 14 amino acids. The V end was cut by 2 bases, the J end by 0 bases, with 5 bases between. The sample belongs to a study of CD4 T cells in relation to SARS-CoV-2 and coronaviruses. General study findings and limits: Approximately 65% of donors had memory CD4+ clonotypes crossrecognizing SARS-CoV-2 and common cold coronavirus spike.

The rearrangement joins TRBV30 to TRBJ2-6; D ambiguous. This TCR came from a human donor in good health. The sequenced sample was memory CD4+ T cells from PBMCs. The CDR3 nucleotides read TGTGCCTGGAGTAGGGACTCTGGGGCCAACGTCCTGACTTTC. It yields the protein CAWSRDSGANVLTF.